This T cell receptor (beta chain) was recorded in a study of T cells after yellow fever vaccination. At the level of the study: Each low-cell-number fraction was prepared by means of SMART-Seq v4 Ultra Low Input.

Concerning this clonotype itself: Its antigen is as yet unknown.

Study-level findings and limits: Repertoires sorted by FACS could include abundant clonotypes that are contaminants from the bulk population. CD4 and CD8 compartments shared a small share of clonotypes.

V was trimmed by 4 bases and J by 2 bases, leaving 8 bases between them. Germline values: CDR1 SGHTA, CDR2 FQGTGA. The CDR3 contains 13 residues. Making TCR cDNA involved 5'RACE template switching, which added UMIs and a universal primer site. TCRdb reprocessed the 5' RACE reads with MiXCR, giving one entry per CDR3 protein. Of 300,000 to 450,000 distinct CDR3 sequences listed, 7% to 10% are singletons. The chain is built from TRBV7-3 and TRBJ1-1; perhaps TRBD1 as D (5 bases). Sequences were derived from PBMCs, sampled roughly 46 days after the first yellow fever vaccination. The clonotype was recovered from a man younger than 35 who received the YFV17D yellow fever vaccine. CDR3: CASSSDSNTEAFF. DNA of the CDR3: TGTGCCAGCAGCTCAGACAGTAACACTGAAGCTTTCTTT.